This T cell receptor (beta chain) came from a study of patients and donors after allogeneic stem cell transplantation. Each CDR3 protein is one row after TCRdb ran MiXCR on the RT-PCR reads. The sample gives 900,000 to 1,000,000 distinct CDR3 sequences, about a sixth of which show up once; around 6% is in the top ten. This clonotype came up a few times. Germline CDR1 SGDLS, CDR2 YYNGEE. With 0 bases clipped from V and 4 bases from J, the junction kept 7 bases outside the gene matches. This CDR3 spans 16 amino acids. This TCR derives from a human donor who was either an allogeneic HSCT recipient or a stem cell or donor lymphocyte infusion donor (not recorded which). It is not recorded whose cells these are; they may come from a transplant donor. The gene calls are TRBV9 and TRBJ2-1, with 7 bases lining up with TRBD1. Sequencing used blood, either unsorted or a sorted T cell fraction (not recorded which). The CDR3 here is CASSVAGTALYNEQFF. The CDR3 coding sequence is TGTGCCAGCAGCGTAGCTGGGACAGCACTTTACAATGAGCAGTTCTTC.